A single sample gave rise to the 27 T cell receptor beta chains below, sequenced in a study of Ad26.COV2.S vaccination and SARS-CoV-2 variants. Treatment specified: some 19 received Ad26.COV2.S at low or high dose, single or two shots; roughly 5 received placebo; per-sample allocation not given. At day 63 after the first vaccine or placebo injection, samples were drawn. Using immunoSEQ multiplex PCR, the repertoire was profiled, and TCRdb retains in-frame clones only, with some absent. The data contain about 410,000 clones, around 92% of them singletons. Material: peripheral blood, obtained in a trial of Ad26.COV2.S vaccine versus placebo. Receptors were obtained from a person aged 18-65 years who received the Ad26.COV2.S COVID-19 vaccine or a placebo.

The table lists this clone with a few counts. This chain links TRBV13 with TRBJ2-7, with 7 bases identical to TRBD2. The CDR3 runs to 14 residues. Per the germline V gene, CDR1 is PRHDT and CDR2 is FYEKMQ (reference sequence). Trimming cost V 5 bases and J 6 bases; bases outside gene matches: 10. CDR3 DNA sequence: TGTGCCAGCAGCCGCGGACTAGTGGCCTCCGAGCAGTACTTC. Encoded protein: CASSRGLVASEQYF.

About this clone itself: Different DNA sequences within this sample yield the same CDR3. The J gene is TRBJ2-5, the V gene TRBV5-4; TRBD2 matches 12 bases. The V and J ends lost 4 bases and 5 bases, in that order; junction bases with no gene match: 3. Germline V gives CDR1 SGHNT, CDR2 YYREEE (reference sequence). The CDR3 has 14 residues. CDR3 sequence (DNA): TGTGCCAGCAGCCTAGCGGGGGGGCAGGAGACCCAGTACTTC. Protein: CASSLAGGQETQYF.

V and J are TRBV5-4 and TRBJ2-7; D remains ambiguous. The germline V gene has CDR1 SGHNT and CDR2 YYREEE (reference sequence). Trimming stripped 0 bases from V and 6 bases from J, with 4 bases between. CDR3 size: 11 residues. For the CDR3, the DNA is TGTGCCAGCAGCTTGGGGATCGAGCAGTACTTC. This codes for CASSLGIEQYF.

The gene calls are TRBV5-6 and TRBJ1-1; possible D gene TRBD1, 6 bases. The CDR3 runs 15 residues. The V gene's germline CDR1 is SGHDT and CDR2 YYEEEE. Trimming removed 4 bases from V and 0 bases from J, with 13 bases in between. In nucleotides, the CDR3 is TGTGCCAGCAGCCCGGCGGGGGACATGAACACTGAAGCTTTCTTT. Residues: CASSPAGDMNTEAFF.

The genes are TRBV5-4 and TRBJ2-2; D perhaps matches TRBD2 (5 bases). Trimming took off 2 bases at V and 5 bases at J, with 16 bases between the two ends. CDR3 length equals 16 residues. Per germline, CDR1 SGHNT and CDR2 YYREEE (reference sequence). The CDR3 loop is CASSFLDSALTGELFF. CDR3 DNA sequence: TGTGCCAGCAGCTTCCTGGACTCCGCTCTAACCGGGGAGCTGTTTTTT.

The V gene is TRBV3-1 (or the pseudogene TRBV3-2), the J gene TRBJ2-7, with D perhaps assigned TRBD1 or TRBD2 (5 bases each). Deletions cut 0 bases from V and 6 bases from J, with 9 bases between. Germline V lookup: CDR1 LGHDT, CDR2 YNNKEL (reference sequence). The CDR3 consists of 13 residues. CDR3 sequence reads: CASSQEGDREQYF. CDR3 bases: TGTGCCAGCAGCCAAGAGGGGGACCGCGAGCAGTACTTC.

The chain links TRBV14 to TRBJ1-4, with D perhaps matching TRBD1 (5 bases). The CDR3 extends over 15 amino acids. V lost 1 base and J lost 4, with 10 bases in between. CDR1 and CDR2 (germline): SGHDN, FVKESK. The CDR3 protein is CASSQVGGRNEKLFF. CDR3 in DNA: TGTGCCAGCAGCCAAGTGGGGGGTCGTAATGAAAAACTGTTTTTT.

As for this clone: Other DNA sequences from this sample encode an identical CDR3 as well. This chain uses TRBV27 with TRBJ1-5, with 8 bases matching TRBD1. Germline V gene sequence: CDR1 MNHEY, CDR2 SMNVEV (reference sequence). CDR3 size: 13 residues. Unmatched junction bases numbered 2, after V lost 4 bases and J lost 6 bases. CDR3 coding DNA: TGTGCCAGCAGTTCCACAGGGGGTCAGCCCCAGCATTTT. Translated, it gives CASSSTGGQPQHF.

This clone was recorded only once. In nucleotides, the CDR3 is TGTGCCAGCAGCTTCGGCACGGACAGGGTCTACGAGCAGTACTTC. Protein product: CASSFGTDRVYEQYF. This chain connects TRBV7-2 to TRBJ2-7, with TRBD1 identical over 8 bases. Germline CDR1 SGHTA, CDR2 FQGNSA. The V and J ends lost 3 bases and 3 bases, in that order; junction bases with no gene match: 7. The CDR3 is 15 residues long.

The chain employs TRBV2 and TRBJ2-1; 8 bases align to TRBD2. CDR1 is SNHLY, CDR2 FYNNEI, per germline. V lost 7 bases and J lost 5; bases outside the gene matches: 34. The CDR3 spans 23 residues. This chain's CDR3 is CASTWPSEAGAGVTNPDNNEQFF. Here the CDR3 DNA reads TGTGCCAGCACCTGGCCCAGTGAAGCGGGGGCGGGGGTCACGAACCCAGACAACAATGAGCAGTTCTTC.

This chain uses TRBV7-9 with TRBJ2-3; weak D call: TRBD1 (6 bases). Trimming left V 1 base short and J 2 bases short, with 19 bases between. Germline CDR1 is SEHNR and CDR2 is FQNEAQ (reference sequence). CDR3 size: 18 residues. The CDR3 protein is CASSLVVAGAAHTDTQYF. The CDR3 nucleotides are TGTGCCAGCAGCTTAGTAGTGGCAGGGGCCGCACACACAGATACGCAGTATTTT.

The genes are TRBV14 and TRBJ2-2; a possible D gene is TRBD1 (6 bases). Germline V gene lookup returns CDR1 SGHDN and CDR2 FVKESK. The CDR3 is made up of 16 amino acids. With 4 bases removed from V and 4 bases from J, the gap between germline ends came to 16 bases. CDR3 region: CASSPGKPRGTGELFF. The CDR3 DNA reads as TGTGCCAGCAGCCCCGGGAAGCCCAGGGGCACCGGGGAGCTGTTTTTT.

This clone was seen only once. V usage is TRBV4-1 and J usage is TRBJ1-5; the match to TRBD1 covers 10 bases. CDR1 is MGHRA, CDR2 YSYEKL, per germline. This CDR3 is built from 19 residues. V lost 4 bases, J lost 2 bases, and 14 bases stayed unmatched. The CDR3 nucleotides are TGCGCCAGCAGCCGAGATGCGGGGACAGGGGAGTCTGGCAATCAGCCCCAGCATTTT. Protein sequence: CASSRDAGTGESGNQPQHF.

V gene TRBV4-3 combines with J gene TRBJ1-3; D not resolved. The germline V gene encodes CDR1 LGHNA and CDR2 YSLEER. V was trimmed by 0 bases and J by 2 bases, leaving 5 bases between them. The CDR3 is made up of 14 amino acids. The CDR3 loop reads CASSQDGAGNTIYF. The DNA for the CDR3 is TGCGCCAGCAGCCAAGATGGAGCTGGAAACACCATATATTTT.

The chain employs TRBV7-9 and TRBJ1-2; TRBD1 might be the D (5 bases). The CDR3 totals 12 residues. CDR1 is SEHNR and CDR2 is FQNEAQ in the germline V gene (reference sequence). Between the trimmed V and J ends, which lost 1 base and 6 bases, there was a span of 6 bases. The CDR3 loop is CASSLVGDGYTF. CDR3 bases: TGTGCCAGCAGCTTAGTAGGGGATGGCTACACCTTC.

The rearrangement uses TRBV10-3 and TRBJ1-5; no reliable D call. Germline-derived CDR1 and CDR2 are ENHRY and SYGVKD. CDR3 length: 14 amino acids. V was cut by 4 bases and J by 6 bases, with 13 bases left in between. CDR3 coding DNA: TGTGCCATCAGTGGTGGCGGGTGGTCTCAGCCCCAGCATTTT. Translated, it gives CAISGGGWSQPQHF.

The chain links TRBV12-2 to TRBJ2-5; the table's D call, TRBD2, has no DNA check behind it. TRBV12-2 counts as a pseudogene. The CDR3 spans 16 residues. The CDR3: CASRRFTGGRQETQYF. The CDR3 region has the DNA TGTGCAAGTCGCCGCTTCACGGGGGGGCGGCAAGAGACCCAGTACTTC.

The V call is TRBV20-1, the J call TRBJ1-5; D gene unclear. Per germline, CDR1 DFQATT and CDR2 SNEGSKA (reference sequence). The V end lost 3 bases, the J end lost 3 bases, and 12 bases lay between the germline ends. The CDR3 is 14 amino acids. The CDR3 bases are TGCAGTGCTAGTGGGCGTGGGAACAATCAGCCCCAGCATTTT. Residues: CSASGRGNNQPQHF.

This clone showed up just once. The chain links TRBV6-5 to TRBJ2-3; tentatively, D is TRBD2 (5 bases). CDR1 and CDR2 (germline): MNHEY, SVGAGI. CDR3 size: 14 residues. V dropped 3 bases and J dropped 8 bases, with 15 bases sitting between them. CDR3 loop: CASSYLDLEGTQYF. The CDR3, as DNA: TGTGCCAGCAGTTATTTGGACCTTGAGGGTACGCAGTATTTT.

This chain links TRBV6-5 with TRBJ2-7, with a weak D call TRBD1 (6 bases). Germline CDR1 and CDR2: MNHEY and SVGAGI. CDR3 size: 12 residues. Trimming took 6 bases from V and 3 from J, leaving 9 bases between them. CDR3: CASRQQGYEQYF. CDR3 in DNA: TGTGCCAGCAGACAACAGGGCTACGAGCAGTACTTC.

The chain recombines TRBV6-2 or TRBV6-3 with TRBJ2-4; 14 nucleotides match TRBD2. The CDR3 covers 16 residues. The junction had 3 bases not matched to a gene; V was cut back by 2 bases and J by 6 bases. CDR1 and CDR2 from the germline V gene are MNHEY and SVGEGT. CDR3 sequence reads: CASSYPGTSGGNIQYF. CDR3 nucleotide sequence: TGTGCCAGCAGTTACCCCGGGACTAGCGGGGGAAACATTCAGTACTTC.

This chain joins TRBV5-5 and TRBJ2-7; D is possibly TRBD1 (6 bases). This CDR3 is built from 14 residues. The V and J ends lost 1 base and 2 bases respectively, with 10 bases between them. CDR1 is SGHKS, CDR2 YYEKEE, per germline (reference sequence). DNA for the CDR3: TGTGCCAGCAGCTTGAGGACAGCGACCTACGAGCAGTACTTC. Translated, it gives CASSLRTATYEQYF.

A note on this clone: Other DNA sequences within the sample encode an identical CDR3. The rearrangement uses TRBV27 and TRBJ1-1, with D maybe TRBD1 (6 bases). The CDR3 contains 13 residues. Trimming shortened V by 6 bases and J by 5 bases, and 13 bases separated the two germline ends. Germline CDR1 reads MNHEY; CDR2 reads SMNVEV (reference sequence). As DNA, the CDR3 is TGTGCCAGCAGCTTAACAGGGAGGACTGAAGCTTTCTTT. It specifies CASSLTGRTEAFF.

V is TRBV4-3 and J is TRBJ2-3; 8 positions match TRBD2. CDR3 size: 17 residues. The V gene end was trimmed by 1 base and the J gene end by 8 bases; junction bases not matched to a gene: 14. CDR1 and CDR2 from the germline V gene are LGHNA and YSLEER. The CDR3 loop reads CASSQVMAGGRLATQYF. The CDR3, as DNA: TGCGCCAGCAGCCAAGTGATGGCGGGGGGCCGGTTGGCTACGCAGTATTTT.

The V and J genes are TRBV5-1 and TRBJ1-1; D is ambiguous. The CDR3 runs 14 residues. Trimming shortened V by 6 bases and J by 1 base, and 13 bases separated the two germline ends. Germline CDR1 reads SGHRS; CDR2 reads YFSETQ. The CDR3 DNA reads as TGCGCCAGCACACTCGGACCGACGAACACTGAAGCTTTCTTT. It specifies CASTLGPTNTEAFF. Full variable domain (outside the CDR3, taken from reference TRBV5-1 and TRBJ1-1): KAGVTQTPRYLIKTRGQQVTLSCSPISGHRSVSWYQQTPGQGLQFLFEYFSETQRNKGNFPGRFSGRQFSNSRSEMNVSTLELGDSALYLCASTLGPTNTEAFFGQGTRLTVV.

This sequence joins TRBV5-1 and TRBJ2-7; TRBD1 or TRBD2 may be the D gene (5 bases each). Germline-derived CDR1 and CDR2 are SGHRS and YFSETQ. V lost 2 bases and J 4 bases, leaving 13 bases between the germline ends. This CDR3 has 14 amino acids. The CDR3: CASSLGAGEYEQYF. The CDR3, as DNA: TGCGCCAGCAGCTTAGGGGCCGGGGAGTACGAGCAGTACTTC.

The chain couples TRBV11-3 to TRBJ2-1; weak D call: TRBD2 (5 bases). CDR1 and CDR2 from the germline V gene are SGHNT and YENEEA. The CDR3 has 20 amino acids. V gave up 6 bases and J gave up 4 bases, with 31 bases separating them. DNA of the CDR3: TGTGCCAGCAGTTACGTCGGGGAGTACAGTTTTGGTGAACCGTACAATGAGCAGTTCTTC. Translated: CASSYVGEYSFGEPYNEQFF.